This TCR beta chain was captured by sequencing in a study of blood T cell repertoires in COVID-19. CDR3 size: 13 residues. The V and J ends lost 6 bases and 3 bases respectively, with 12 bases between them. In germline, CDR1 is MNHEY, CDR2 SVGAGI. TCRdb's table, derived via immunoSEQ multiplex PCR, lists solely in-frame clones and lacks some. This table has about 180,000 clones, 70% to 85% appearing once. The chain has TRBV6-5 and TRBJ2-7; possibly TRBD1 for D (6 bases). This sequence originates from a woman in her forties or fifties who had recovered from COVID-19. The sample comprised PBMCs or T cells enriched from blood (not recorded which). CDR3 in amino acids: CASRGAVDYEQYF. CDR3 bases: TGTGCCAGCAGGGGGGCGGTCGACTACGAGCAGTACTTC.